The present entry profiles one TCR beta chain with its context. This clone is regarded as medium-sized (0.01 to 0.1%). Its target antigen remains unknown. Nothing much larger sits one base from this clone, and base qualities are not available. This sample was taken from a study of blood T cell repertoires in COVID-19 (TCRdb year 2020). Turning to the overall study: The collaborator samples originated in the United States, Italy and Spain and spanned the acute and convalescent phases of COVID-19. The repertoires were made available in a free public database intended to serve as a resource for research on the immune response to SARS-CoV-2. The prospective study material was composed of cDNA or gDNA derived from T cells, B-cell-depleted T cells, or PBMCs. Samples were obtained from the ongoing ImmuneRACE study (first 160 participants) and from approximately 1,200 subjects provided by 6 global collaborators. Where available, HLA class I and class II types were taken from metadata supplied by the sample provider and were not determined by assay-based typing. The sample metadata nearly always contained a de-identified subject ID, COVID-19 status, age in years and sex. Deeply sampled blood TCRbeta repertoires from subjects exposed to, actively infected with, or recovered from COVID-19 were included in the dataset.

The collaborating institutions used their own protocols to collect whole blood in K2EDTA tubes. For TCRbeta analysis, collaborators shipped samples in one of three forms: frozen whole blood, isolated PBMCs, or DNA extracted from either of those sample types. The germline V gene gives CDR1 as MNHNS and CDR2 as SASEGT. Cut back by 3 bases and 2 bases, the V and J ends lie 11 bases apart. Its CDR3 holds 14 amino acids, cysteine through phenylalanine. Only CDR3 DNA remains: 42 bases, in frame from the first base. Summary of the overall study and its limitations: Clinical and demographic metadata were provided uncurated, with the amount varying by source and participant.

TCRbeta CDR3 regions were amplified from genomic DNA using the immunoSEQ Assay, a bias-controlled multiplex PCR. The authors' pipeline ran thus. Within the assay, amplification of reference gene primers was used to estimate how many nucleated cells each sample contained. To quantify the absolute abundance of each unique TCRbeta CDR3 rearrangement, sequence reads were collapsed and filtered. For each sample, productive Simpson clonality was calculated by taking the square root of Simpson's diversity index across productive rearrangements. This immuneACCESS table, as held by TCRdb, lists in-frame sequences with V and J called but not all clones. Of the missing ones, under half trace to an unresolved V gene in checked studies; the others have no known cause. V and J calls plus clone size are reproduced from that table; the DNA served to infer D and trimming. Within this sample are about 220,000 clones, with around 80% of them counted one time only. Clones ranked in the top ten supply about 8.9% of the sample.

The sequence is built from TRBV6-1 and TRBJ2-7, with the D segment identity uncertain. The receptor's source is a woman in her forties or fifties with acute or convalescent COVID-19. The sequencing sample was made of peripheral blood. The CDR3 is CASSEFSEAYEQYF. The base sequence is TGTGCCAGCAGTGAGTTCTCCGAGGCCTACGAGCAGTACTTC.